This T cell receptor (beta chain) was identified during a study of T-cell memory formation after mild COVID-19. It was 5'RACE with constant-segment primers that produced the TCR alpha and TCR beta cDNA libraries, which carried sample barcodes and UMIs. TCRdb independently ran MiXCR on the 5' RACE reads; one entry per CDR3 protein. This sample has hundreds of thousands of distinct CDR3 sequences, with 20% found just once. This CDR3 is built from 13 residues. Trimming took off 6 bases at V and 6 bases at J, with 11 bases between the two ends. This clonotype was counted ten times or more. Its antigen is undetermined. Whole-study findings and limits: A second wave of clones peaked on day 37, and their SARS-CoV-2 specificity went unconfirmed. Some responding clones appeared in pre-infection memory, suggesting cross-reactive memory joined.

The chain uses TRBV12-3 or TRBV12-4 and TRBJ2-2; D call uncertain. Sequencing input: PBMCs or a T cell subset sorted from them (not recorded which). The clonotype was recovered from an adult woman who had mild COVID-19 (a few samples of this study predate the infection). Cell type and time point are not known. In nucleotides, the CDR3 is TGTGCCAGCAGCCCGGGCGGCGCCGGGGAGCTGTTTTTT. Protein product: CASSPGGAGELFF.